These T cell receptor beta chains were read from a single sample in a study of T-cell memory formation after mild COVID-19. TCRdb called the 5' RACE reads again in MiXCR, with one record for every CDR3 protein. The repertoire consists of 150,000 to 200,000 distinct CDR3 sequences, with 25% to 40% occurring once and the leading ten covering around 12%. Sample: PBMCs or a T cell subset sorted from them (not recorded which). Receptors were obtained from an adult woman who had mild COVID-19 (a few samples of this study predate the infection). Cell type and time point are not known. The CDR3 runs from the conserved cysteine through the conserved F or W. Fields, in order: J gene, D gene, V gene, clone size, CDR3 DNA, CDR3 protein. The D gene is left open where the match is weak. Clone size is not always given. Where it is, it says once, few, many or a class for expanded clones.

j_call: TRBJ2-7
d_call: -
v_call: TRBV4-2
clone_size: -
cdr3_nt: TGTGCCAGCAGCCAAGATCAGACTAGTTCCCGAACCTACGAGCAGTACTTC
cdr3_aa: CASSQDQTSSRTYEQYF

j_call: TRBJ2-7
d_call: TRBD1
v_call: TRBV7-2
clone_size: few
cdr3_nt: TGTGCCAGCAGCACGTTACAGGGGGCGAACTATGACTACGAGCAGTACTTC
cdr3_aa: CASSTLQGANYDYEQYF

j_call: TRBJ2-1
d_call: -
v_call: TRBV6-1
clone_size: -
cdr3_nt: TGTGCCAGCGCCCCCCAGCCATACAATGAGCAGTTCTTC
cdr3_aa: CASAPQPYNEQFF

j_call: TRBJ2-7
d_call: -
v_call: TRBV7-9
clone_size: -
cdr3_nt: TGTGCCATCGTGGGCCGATCCTACGAGCAGTACTTC
cdr3_aa: CAIVGRSYEQYF

j_call: TRBJ1-5
d_call: -
v_call: TRBV2
clone_size: -
cdr3_nt: TGTGCCAGCACAGGGGAGAGCAATCAGCCCCAGCATTTT
cdr3_aa: CASTGESNQPQHF

j_call: TRBJ2-1
d_call: -
v_call: TRBV7-9
clone_size: few
cdr3_nt: TGTGCCAGCAGCTTAGTCCCCCAGGCCGCAGTTGAGCAGTTCTTC
cdr3_aa: CASSLVPQAAVEQFF

j_call: TRBJ2-7
d_call: TRBD1
v_call: TRBV7-2
clone_size: -
cdr3_nt: TGTGCCAGCAGCATGGGACAGGGTAACTACGAGCAGTACTTC
cdr3_aa: CASSMGQGNYEQYF

j_call: TRBJ1-2
d_call: -
v_call: TRBV4-1
clone_size: -
cdr3_nt: TGCGCCAGCAGCCCACGGACAGAGGGAGGCTACACCTTC
cdr3_aa: CASSPRTEGGYTF

j_call: TRBJ2-7
d_call: TRBD2
v_call: TRBV3-1
clone_size: few
cdr3_nt: TGTGCCAGCAGCCAAGGGGGACTAGTTGTCTACGAGCAGTACTTC
cdr3_aa: CASSQGGLVVYEQYF

j_call: TRBJ2-5
d_call: TRBD2
v_call: TRBV7-6
clone_size: few
cdr3_nt: TGTGCCAGCAGCAGGACTAGCGGGGGGGCATATCGAGAGACCCAGTACTTC
cdr3_aa: CASSRTSGGAYRETQYF

j_call: TRBJ2-6
d_call: TRBD1
v_call: TRBV5-5
clone_size: -
cdr3_nt: TGTGCCAGCAGCTTGGGGACAGGTCTCGCCTCTGGGGCCAACGTCCTGACTTTC
cdr3_aa: CASSLGTGLASGANVLTF

j_call: TRBJ2-1
d_call: TRBD2
v_call: TRBV6-5
clone_size: few
cdr3_nt: TGTGCCAGCAGTTACTCGTGGACTAGCGGGACTATAGAGCAGTTCTTC
cdr3_aa: CASSYSWTSGTIEQFF

j_call: TRBJ1-2
d_call: TRBD1
v_call: TRBV5-1
clone_size: -
cdr3_nt: TGCGCCAGCAGACCCTGGACAGGGATGGGGGATGGCTACACCTTC
cdr3_aa: CASRPWTGMGDGYTF

j_call: TRBJ2-3
d_call: -
v_call: TRBV11-3
clone_size: few
cdr3_nt: TGTGCCAGCAGGCCCACCCAGGGCCCAACAGATACGCAGTATTTT
cdr3_aa: CASRPTQGPTDTQYF

j_call: TRBJ2-3
d_call: -
v_call: TRBV2
clone_size: few
cdr3_nt: TGTGCCAGCAGTGATGGGTGGGCAGATACGCAGTATTTT
cdr3_aa: CASSDGWADTQYF

j_call: TRBJ2-7
d_call: -
v_call: TRBV5-6
clone_size: -
cdr3_nt: TGTGCCAGCAGCACTCTAGGGAGACGCGAGCAGTACTTC
cdr3_aa: CASSTLGRREQYF

j_call: TRBJ1-2
d_call: TRBD1
v_call: TRBV3-1
clone_size: -
cdr3_nt: TGTGCCAGCAGCCAACGACAGGGAGCGGATGGCTACACCTTC
cdr3_aa: CASSQRQGADGYTF

j_call: TRBJ1-5
d_call: TRBD1
v_call: TRBV4-2
clone_size: -
cdr3_nt: TGTGCCAGCAGCCAAGAGGTGGGGACAGTCAGCAATCAGCCCCAGCATTTT
cdr3_aa: CASSQEVGTVSNQPQHF

j_call: TRBJ2-5
d_call: TRBD1
v_call: TRBV4-1
clone_size: -
cdr3_nt: TGCGCCAGCAGCCAGTCCCGACAGGGGCGAGAGACCCAGTACTTC
cdr3_aa: CASSQSRQGRETQYF

j_call: TRBJ1-2
d_call: TRBD1
v_call: TRBV5-5
clone_size: few
cdr3_nt: TGTGCCAGCAGCTGGGACAGCGCATTGTCTGGCTACACCTTC
cdr3_aa: CASSWDSALSGYTF

j_call: TRBJ2-2
d_call: -
v_call: TRBV12-3/TRBV12-4
clone_size: -
cdr3_nt: TGTGCGAGCACCGTACGGAGGGAGGAGCTGTTTTTT
cdr3_aa: CASTVRREELFF

j_call: TRBJ2-3
d_call: -
v_call: TRBV7-3
clone_size: -
cdr3_nt: TGTGCCAGCAGCTTTGGAGACAGAAAGAACACAGATACGCAGTATTTT
cdr3_aa: CASSFGDRKNTDTQYF

j_call: TRBJ2-7
d_call: TRBD1
v_call: TRBV12-5
clone_size: -
cdr3_nt: TGTGCTAGTGGTCCAGGGGGCGACTCCTACGAGCAGTACTTC
cdr3_aa: CASGPGGDSYEQYF

j_call: TRBJ2-2
d_call: -
v_call: TRBV7-3
clone_size: few
cdr3_nt: TGTGCCAGCAGCTTAACAGGGCCCAGCACCGGGGAGCTGTTTTTT
cdr3_aa: CASSLTGPSTGELFF

j_call: TRBJ2-1
d_call: TRBD1
v_call: TRBV25-1
clone_size: -
cdr3_nt: TGTGCCAGCAGTGAATCCCGGACAGGGAACTACAATGAGCAGTTCTTC
cdr3_aa: CASSESRTGNYNEQFF

j_call: TRBJ2-7
d_call: TRBD1
v_call: TRBV12-3/TRBV12-4
clone_size: few
cdr3_nt: TGTGCCAGCAGCCGATTACAGGGGGACGAGCAGTACTTC
cdr3_aa: CASSRLQGDEQYF

j_call: TRBJ1-5
d_call: -
v_call: TRBV4-1
clone_size: -
cdr3_nt: TGCGCCAGCAGCCAAGATTATAGCAATCAGCCCCAGCATTTT
cdr3_aa: CASSQDYSNQPQHF

j_call: TRBJ2-7
d_call: TRBD2
v_call: TRBV27
clone_size: few
cdr3_nt: TGTGCCAGCAGTACCATAGCGGGAGGCGTCTACGAGCAGTACTTC
cdr3_aa: CASSTIAGGVYEQYF

j_call: TRBJ2-1
d_call: -
v_call: TRBV4-3
clone_size: -
cdr3_nt: TGCGCCAGCAGCGTCAACGGGGCCTACAATGAGCAGTTCTTC
cdr3_aa: CASSVNGAYNEQFF

j_call: TRBJ2-1
d_call: -
v_call: TRBV4-1
clone_size: -
cdr3_nt: TGCGCCAGCAGCCCCGCGGGTAGCTCCTACAATGAGCAGTTCTTC
cdr3_aa: CASSPAGSSYNEQFF

j_call: TRBJ1-1
d_call: -
v_call: TRBV9
clone_size: few
cdr3_nt: TGTGCCAGCAGCCCGGGAGGGAAGGGGAGAGCAATGAACACTGAAGCTTTCTTT
cdr3_aa: CASSPGGKGRAMNTEAFF

j_call: TRBJ1-2
d_call: -
v_call: TRBV20-1
clone_size: -
cdr3_nt: TGCAGTTCCCGCCGGTGGAGGGCCAGAAATGAGTATGGCTACACCTTC
cdr3_aa: CSSRRWRARNEYGYTF